This T cell receptor beta chain was found in a study of T cell responses to AZD1222 COVID-19 vaccine. The data were produced by immunoSEQ multiplex PCR, yet TCRdb's version contains in-frame clones alone and is incomplete. The data hold about 140,000 clones, with over 90% observed a single time. Study-wide points: Two AZD1222 administrations were followed by greater Spike-specific TCR breadth and depth. Nearly half of spike-specific TCRs reportedly target variant regions that are unmutated in the B.1.351 and B.1.1.7 variants. All repertoire sampling was performed exclusively after the peak T cell response.

Only a few counts were recorded for this clone. The antigen remains undetermined. CDR1 is KGHSH, CDR2 LQKENI, per germline. The V gene lost 3 bases and the J gene lost 9 bases, with 13 bases spanning the gap. There are 13 residues in the CDR3. This receptor was taken from an adult in good health. This sequence joins TRBV18 and TRBJ2-3; D tentatively reads TRBD1 or TRBD2 (5 bases each). The starting material was peripheral blood, obtained on day 0 of MenACWY control vaccination. Written as DNA, the CDR3 is TGTGCCAGCTCACCTGGGACCGAGGGGACGCAGTATTTT. It codes for CASSPGTEGTQYF.